A single count supports the clone carrying this T cell receptor beta chain. The data derive from a study of T cell changes during pregnancy in multiple sclerosis. The ends lost 6 bases at V and 0 bases at J; junction bases unmatched: 7. The CDR3 runs to 16 residues. Germline assignment: CDR1 MNHEY and CDR2 SMNVEV (reference sequence). Using immunoSEQ multiplex PCR, the repertoire was profiled, and TCRdb retains in-frame clones only, with some absent. This sample has about 100,000 clones, with around 92% found just once. The chain links TRBV27 to TRBJ1-1; 10 nucleotides agree with TRBD1. This sequence was found in a female donor with multiple sclerosis, enrolled in a pregnancy study. Specimen: peripheral blood, collected after pregnancy. CDR3 nucleotide sequence: TGTGCCAGCAGGCCGGACAGGGGGATAATGAACACTGAAGCTTTCTTT. This sequence encodes CASRPDRGIMNTEAFF.